A selection of T cell receptor beta chains follows, all from one sample in a study of cytomegalovirus exposure and HLA in healthy donors. Profiling relied on immunoSEQ multiplex PCR, and the TCRdb table lists in-frame clones only, not all of them. The data show tens of thousands of clones, 80% to 90% seen once. Sequencing input: PBMCs. These receptor sequences come from a woman between 25 and 40 years old in good health and CMV-seronegative. Both conserved end residues are trimmed from each CDR3. The order of the fields is CDR3 protein, J gene, V gene.

CDR3 protein: ASSPGTGGQY
J gene: TRBJ2-3
V gene: TRBV6-5

CDR3 protein: AISESPGTGGRNEQF
J gene: TRBJ2-1
V gene: TRBV10-3

CDR3 protein: ASSVESGGPTYEQY
J gene: TRBJ2-7
V gene: TRBV9

CDR3 protein: ASRDSGAEAF
J gene: TRBJ1-1
V gene: TRBV19

CDR3 protein: ASSEQGGGNQPQH
J gene: TRBJ1-5
V gene: TRBV19

CDR3 protein: ASSLDEDLYGYT
J gene: TRBJ1-2
V gene: TRBV4-1

CDR3 protein: ASRAAGPGNTIY
J gene: TRBJ1-3
V gene: TRBV28

CDR3 protein: ASTKQGAGQPQH
J gene: TRBJ1-5
V gene: TRBV19

CDR3 protein: ATRQDSNQPQH
J gene: TRBJ1-5
V gene: TRBV7-9

CDR3 protein: ASSANTGGGYT
J gene: TRBJ1-2
V gene: TRBV5-4